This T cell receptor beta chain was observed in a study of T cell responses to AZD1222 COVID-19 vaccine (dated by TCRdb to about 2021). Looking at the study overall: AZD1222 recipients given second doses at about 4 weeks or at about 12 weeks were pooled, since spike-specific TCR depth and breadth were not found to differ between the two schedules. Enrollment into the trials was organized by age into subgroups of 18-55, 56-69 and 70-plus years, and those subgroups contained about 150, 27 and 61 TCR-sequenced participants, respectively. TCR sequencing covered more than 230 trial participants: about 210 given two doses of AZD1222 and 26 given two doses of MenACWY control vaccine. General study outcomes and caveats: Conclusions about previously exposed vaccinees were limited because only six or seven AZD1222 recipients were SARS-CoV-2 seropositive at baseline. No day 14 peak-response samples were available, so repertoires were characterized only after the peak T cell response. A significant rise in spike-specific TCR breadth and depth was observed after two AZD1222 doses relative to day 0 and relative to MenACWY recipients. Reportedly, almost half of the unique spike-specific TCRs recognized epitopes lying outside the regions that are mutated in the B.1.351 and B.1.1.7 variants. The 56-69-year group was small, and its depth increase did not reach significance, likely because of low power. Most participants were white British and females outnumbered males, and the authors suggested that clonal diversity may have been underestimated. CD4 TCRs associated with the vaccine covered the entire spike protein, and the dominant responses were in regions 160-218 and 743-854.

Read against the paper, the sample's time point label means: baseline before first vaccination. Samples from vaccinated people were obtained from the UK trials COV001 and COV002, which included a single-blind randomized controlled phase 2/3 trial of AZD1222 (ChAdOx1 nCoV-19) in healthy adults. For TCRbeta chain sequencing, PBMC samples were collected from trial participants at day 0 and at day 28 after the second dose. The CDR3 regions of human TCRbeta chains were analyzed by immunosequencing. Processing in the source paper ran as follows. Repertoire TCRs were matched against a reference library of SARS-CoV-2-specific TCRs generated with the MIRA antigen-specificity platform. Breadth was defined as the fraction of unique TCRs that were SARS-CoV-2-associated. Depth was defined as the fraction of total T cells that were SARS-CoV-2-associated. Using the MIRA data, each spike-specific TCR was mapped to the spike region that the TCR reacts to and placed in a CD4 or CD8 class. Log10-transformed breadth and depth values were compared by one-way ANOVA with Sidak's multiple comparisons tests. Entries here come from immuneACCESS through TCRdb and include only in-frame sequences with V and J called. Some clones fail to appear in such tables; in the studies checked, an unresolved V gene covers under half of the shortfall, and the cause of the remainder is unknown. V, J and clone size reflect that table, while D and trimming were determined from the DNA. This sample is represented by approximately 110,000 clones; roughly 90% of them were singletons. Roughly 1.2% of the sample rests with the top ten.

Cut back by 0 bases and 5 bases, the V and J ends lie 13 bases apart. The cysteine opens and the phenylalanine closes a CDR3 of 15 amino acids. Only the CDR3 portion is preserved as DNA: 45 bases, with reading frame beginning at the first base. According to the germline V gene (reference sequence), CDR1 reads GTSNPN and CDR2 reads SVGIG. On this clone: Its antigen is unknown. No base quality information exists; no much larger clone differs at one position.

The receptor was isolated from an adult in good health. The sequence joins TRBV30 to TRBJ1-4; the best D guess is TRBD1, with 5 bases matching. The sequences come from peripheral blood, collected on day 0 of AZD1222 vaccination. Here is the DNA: TGTGCCTGGAGTGTACACGGGACGGGGAATGAAAAACTGTTTTTT. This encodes CAWSVHGTGNEKLFF.